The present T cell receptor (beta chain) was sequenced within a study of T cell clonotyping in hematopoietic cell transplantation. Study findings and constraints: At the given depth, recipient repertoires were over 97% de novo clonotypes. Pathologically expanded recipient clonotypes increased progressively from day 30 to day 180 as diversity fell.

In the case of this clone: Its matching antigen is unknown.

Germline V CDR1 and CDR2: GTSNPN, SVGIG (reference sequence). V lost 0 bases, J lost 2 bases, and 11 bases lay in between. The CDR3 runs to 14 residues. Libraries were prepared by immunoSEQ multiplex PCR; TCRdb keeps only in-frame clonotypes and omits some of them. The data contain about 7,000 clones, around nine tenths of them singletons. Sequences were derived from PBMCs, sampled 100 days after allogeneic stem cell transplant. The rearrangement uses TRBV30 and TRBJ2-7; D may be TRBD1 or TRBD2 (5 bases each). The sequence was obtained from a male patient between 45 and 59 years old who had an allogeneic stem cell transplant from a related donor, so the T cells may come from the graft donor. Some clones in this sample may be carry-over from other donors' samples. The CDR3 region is CAWSVVGGTYEQYF. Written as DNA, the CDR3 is TGTGCCTGGAGTGTAGTTGGGGGAACCTACGAGCAGTACTTC. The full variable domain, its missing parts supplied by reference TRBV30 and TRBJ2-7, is SQTIHQWPATLVQPVGSPLSLECTVEGTSNPNLYWYRQAAGRGLQLLFYSVGIGQISSEVPQNLSASRPQDRQFILSSKKLLLSDSGFYLCAWSVVGGTYEQYFGPGTRLTVT.